This is a list of T cell receptor beta chains from one sample in a study of blood T cell repertoires in COVID-19. This table comes from immunoSEQ multiplex PCR, and its TCRdb copy is limited to in-frame clones, with some not included. The top ten hold approximately 4.9% of the sample, which has about 110,000 clones, roughly 90% seen once. The material sequenced was peripheral blood. Receptors originate from a man between 35 and 55 years old with active or convalescent COVID-19. The CDR3 runs from the conserved cysteine through the conserved F or W. Each record gives: J gene, V gene, clone size, D gene, CDR3 DNA, CDR3 protein. A D gene is named only where the DNA matches it firmly. Size values are once, few and many counts, or a class for expanded clones, and some rows have none.

j_gene: TRBJ1-5
v_gene: TRBV15
abundance: once
d_gene: -
CDR3nt: TGTGCCACCAGCAGAGATCGGGGGTCCAGCGGTAATCAGCCCCAGCATTTT
CDR3aa: CATSRDRGSSGNQPQHF

j_gene: TRBJ1-2
v_gene: TRBV28
abundance: few
d_gene: -
CDR3nt: TGTGCCAGCAGCCAACAGGTCGACTATGGCTACACCTTC
CDR3aa: CASSQQVDYGYTF

j_gene: TRBJ1-3
v_gene: TRBV4-1
abundance: -
d_gene: -
CDR3nt: TGCGCCAGCAGCCCGATATGGGACATTGGAAACACCATATATTTT
CDR3aa: CASSPIWDIGNTIYF

j_gene: TRBJ1-5
v_gene: TRBV28
abundance: -
d_gene: TRBD1
CDR3nt: TGTGCCAGCAGTTTAGGGGACAGGGTCACGGCCCAGCATTTT
CDR3aa: CASSLGDRVTAQHF

j_gene: TRBJ2-7
v_gene: TRBV3-1/TRBV3-2
abundance: -
d_gene: -
CDR3nt: TGTGCCAGCAGCCCTAAATTCGACAGGTCCTACGAGCAGTACTTC
CDR3aa: CASSPKFDRSYEQYF

j_gene: TRBJ1-1
v_gene: TRBV7-9
abundance: -
d_gene: TRBD1
CDR3nt: TGTGCCAGCAGAAAGGGACAGGGGATGAACACTGAAGCTTTCTTT
CDR3aa: CASRKGQGMNTEAFF

j_gene: TRBJ2-7
v_gene: TRBV18
abundance: -
d_gene: TRBD2
CDR3nt: TGTGCCAGCTCACCGGTGGCTAGCGGGGTACGCTACGAGCAGTACTTC
CDR3aa: CASSPVASGVRYEQYF

j_gene: TRBJ2-7
v_gene: TRBV5-4
abundance: once
d_gene: TRBD2
CDR3nt: TGTGCCAGCAGCTCGGGACTAGCGGATACCTACGAGCAGTACTTC
CDR3aa: CASSSGLADTYEQYF

j_gene: TRBJ2-1
v_gene: TRBV15
abundance: -
d_gene: -
CDR3nt: TGTGCCACCAGCAGAGACGATTGGACAAGCAATGAGCAGTTCTTC
CDR3aa: CATSRDDWTSNEQFF

j_gene: TRBJ2-1
v_gene: TRBV14
abundance: -
d_gene: -
CDR3nt: TGTGCCAGCAGCCAATCCGAGCGGACGAAGCAGTTCTTC
CDR3aa: CASSQSERTKQFF

j_gene: TRBJ2-3
v_gene: TRBV3-1/TRBV3-2
abundance: -
d_gene: -
CDR3nt: TGTGCCAGCAACTCGGGAGTAGCGAGGCAGTATTTT
CDR3aa: CASNSGVARQYF

j_gene: TRBJ1-3
v_gene: TRBV6-6
abundance: once
d_gene: -
CDR3nt: TGTGCCAGCAGTTACCCGTCAGGTGGAAACACCATATATTTT
CDR3aa: CASSYPSGGNTIYF

j_gene: TRBJ2-1
v_gene: TRBV18
abundance: -
d_gene: -
CDR3nt: TGTGCCAGCTCACCATTTACCGCCGGTAGTTCCTACAATGAGCAGTTCTTC
CDR3aa: CASSPFTAGSSYNEQFF

j_gene: TRBJ1-1
v_gene: TRBV28
abundance: -
d_gene: -
CDR3nt: TGTGCCAGCAGTCCCCGGGGTGCCAACACTGAAGCTTTCTTT
CDR3aa: CASSPRGANTEAFF

j_gene: TRBJ2-7
v_gene: TRBV5-1
abundance: -
d_gene: -
CDR3nt: TGCGCCAGCAGCCCGGACAACGCACCCTACGAGCAGTACTTC
CDR3aa: CASSPDNAPYEQYF

j_gene: TRBJ2-7
v_gene: TRBV5-1
abundance: -
d_gene: -
CDR3nt: TGCGCCAGCAGCTTATACTACGAGCAGTACTTC
CDR3aa: CASSLYYEQYF

j_gene: TRBJ1-6
v_gene: TRBV3-1/TRBV3-2
abundance: -
d_gene: -
CDR3nt: TGTGCCAGCAGGCCTGGCGGGGGGAGGAATTCACCCCTCCACTTT
CDR3aa: CASRPGGGRNSPLHF

j_gene: TRBJ2-7
v_gene: TRBV28
abundance: -
d_gene: -
CDR3nt: TGTGCCAGCAGTTTTGTGGGGCTTCCTAGCGAGCAGTACTTC
CDR3aa: CASSFVGLPSEQYF

j_gene: TRBJ1-2
v_gene: TRBV4-1
abundance: -
d_gene: -
CDR3nt: TGCGCCAGCAGCCAAATAGCAGCTAACTATGGCTACACCTTC
CDR3aa: CASSQIAANYGYTF

j_gene: TRBJ2-1
v_gene: TRBV6-4
abundance: once
d_gene: TRBD2
CDR3nt: TGTGCCAGCAGTGTCCGCGGGGGGGTTCGGCAGTTCTTC
CDR3aa: CASSVRGGVRQFF

j_gene: TRBJ2-5
v_gene: TRBV14
abundance: -
d_gene: -
CDR3nt: TGTGCCAGCAGCCAAGGGGGCACATACTCCCGCGAGACCCAGTACTTC
CDR3aa: CASSQGGTYSRETQYF

j_gene: TRBJ2-7
v_gene: TRBV7-2
abundance: -
d_gene: -
CDR3nt: TGTGCCAGCAGCTTAGGGCTAGTTGCCGAGCAGTACTTC
CDR3aa: CASSLGLVAEQYF

j_gene: TRBJ2-7
v_gene: TRBV28
abundance: -
d_gene: -
CDR3nt: TGTGCCAGCAGTTTACTGTCAGGGACAAACTACGAGCAGTACTTC
CDR3aa: CASSLLSGTNYEQYF

j_gene: TRBJ2-6
v_gene: TRBV27
abundance: -
d_gene: -
CDR3nt: TGTGCCAGCAGCCGTCTAGACTTGGGGGCCAACGTCCTGACTTTC
CDR3aa: CASSRLDLGANVLTF

j_gene: TRBJ1-2
v_gene: TRBV25-1
abundance: -
d_gene: -
CDR3nt: TGTGCCACCCGACTCCTAGGATATGGCTACACCTTC
CDR3aa: CATRLLGYGYTF

j_gene: TRBJ1-2
v_gene: TRBV6-2/TRBV6-3
abundance: -
d_gene: TRBD1
CDR3nt: TGTGCCAGCAGTTACGCCTCGACAGGGATAGCAGGGGGCTACACCTTC
CDR3aa: CASSYASTGIAGGYTF

j_gene: TRBJ2-2
v_gene: TRBV3-1/TRBV3-2
abundance: -
d_gene: -
CDR3nt: TGTGCCAGCAGCCGCTACGAGGCAGGGGAGCTGTTTTTT
CDR3aa: CASSRYEAGELFF

j_gene: TRBJ2-3
v_gene: TRBV3-1/TRBV3-2
abundance: -
d_gene: TRBD2
CDR3nt: TGTGCCAGCAGCCAACTAGCGGGGCGAGATACGCAGTATTTT
CDR3aa: CASSQLAGRDTQYF

j_gene: TRBJ1-1
v_gene: TRBV11-1
abundance: -
d_gene: TRBD1
CDR3nt: TGTGCCAGCAGCTTCGACAGGGGGAGATCTGAAGCTTTCTTT
CDR3aa: CASSFDRGRSEAFF